This T cell receptor beta chain was observed in a study of blood T cells in healthy people across ages. RNA extraction gave at least 5.5 micrograms of total RNA per sample. This clonotype was seen a handful of times. Through a sample-barcoded 5' primer and a J-beta primer mix, a second PCR was run for about 7 to 12 cycles. Each cDNA molecule carried a tag from a template-switch adaptor that contained 12 random nucleotides. TCRdb redid the calling of the 5' RACE reads with MiXCR, one entry per CDR3 protein. The profile covers about 1.5 million distinct CDR3 sequences, with about 42% appearing a single time and under 5% taken by the ten largest. V was clipped by 9 bases and J by 10 bases; unmatched bases: 26. This CDR3 has 19 residues.

V and J are TRBV12-3 or TRBV12-4 and TRBJ1-6; TRBD1 matches at 8 bases. Specimen: blood. The sequence was collected from a woman between 18 and 29 years old in good health. Here the CDR3 reads CASRTDRVLGPWKKSPLHF. As DNA, the CDR3 is TGTGCCAGTAGGACGGACAGGGTTCTGGGCCCTTGGAAAAAGTCACCCCTCCACTTT.